A single sample is the source of the 25 T cell receptor beta chains below, sequenced in a study of cytomegalovirus exposure and HLA in healthy donors. The study ran its PCR with 60 Vbeta and 13 Jbeta primers. TCRdb's copy holds only in-frame clones and misses some; the assay was immunoSEQ multiplex PCR. Among about 130,000 clones listed, 70% to 85% were seen once. Sequenced material: PBMCs. The receptors were sampled from a boy between 5 and 17 years old in good health and CMV-seronegative.

This chain connects TRBV5-4 to TRBJ1-1; D may be TRBD1 (6 bases). V lost 3 bases, J lost 10 bases, and 16 bases lay in between. The CDR3 consists of 13 residues. Germline CDR1 reads SGHNT; CDR2 reads YYREEE (reference sequence). In DNA, the CDR3 is TGTGCCAGCAGCTCCCCAGTGGGGGCCTCAGCTTTCTTT. This sequence encodes CASSSPVGASAFF.

The chain uses TRBV9 and TRBJ2-5, with D possibly TRBD2 on 7 matching bases. Deletions cut 4 bases from V and 2 bases from J, with 15 bases between. Germline loops: CDR1 SGDLS, CDR2 YYNGEE. The CDR3 is 15 residues long. The CDR3 DNA is TGTGCCAGCAGCATCGAGGGGGGGGGACAAGAGACCCAGTACTTC. Protein sequence: CASSIEGGGQETQYF.

The CDR3 DNA reads as TGTGCCAGCAGCCCCAGACTAGCGGGGGGGTACGGGGAGCTGTTTTTT. Encoded protein: CASSPRLAGGYGELFF. The chain has TRBV27 and TRBJ2-2; 14 bases agree with TRBD2. This CDR3 region has 16 residues. Trimming at V came to 6 bases and at J to 7 bases, leaving 7 bases not matched to a gene. CDR1 and CDR2 from the germline V gene are MNHEY and SMNVEV (reference sequence).

This chain uses TRBV5-8 with TRBJ1-1; D unclear. Trimming stripped 6 bases from V and 0 bases from J, with 18 bases between. Per germline, CDR1 SGHTS and CDR2 YDEGEE. The CDR3 covers 16 residues. In nucleotides, the CDR3 is TGTGCCAGCACCCTTCGGGGAGATTTTATGAACACTGAAGCTTTCTTT. Translation: CASTLRGDFMNTEAFF.

The V call is TRBV7-9, the J call TRBJ2-3, with 8 bases lining up with TRBD2. CDR1 is SEHNR and CDR2 is FQNEAQ in the germline V gene (reference sequence). After removal of 6 bases from V and 0 bases from J, the junction contained 11 bases not matched to a gene. The CDR3 length is 17 residues. Here the CDR3 reads CASSTHVGGASTDTQYF. In DNA form, the CDR3 reads TGTGCCAGCAGTACTCACGTCGGGGGGGCTAGCACAGATACGCAGTATTTT.

This chain links TRBV29-1 with TRBJ2-3; D ambiguous. V lost 3 bases, J lost 1 base, and 14 bases lay in between. The CDR3 consists of 15 residues. The germline V gene encodes CDR1 SQVTM and CDR2 ANQGSEA. CDR3 sequence reads: CSVELADRGTDTQYF. CDR3 DNA: TGCAGCGTTGAGTTGGCGGATCGGGGCACAGATACGCAGTATTTT.

This clone was detected once. The V and J genes are TRBV5-6 and TRBJ1-3; maybe TRBD1 (5 bases). The CDR3 spans 14 residues. Trimming shortened V by 2 bases and J by 7 bases, and 13 bases separated the two germline ends. Germline-derived CDR1 and CDR2 are SGHDT and YYEEEE. CDR3 DNA: TGTGCCAGCAGCTTTATACAGGCAGGGAACACCATATATTTT. It is translated as CASSFIQAGNTIYF.

The chain combines TRBV15 with TRBJ2-2; TRBD2 aligns across 8 bases. J was trimmed by 6 bases and V by 0 bases; bases with no gene match: 6. Per germline, CDR1 LNHNV and CDR2 YYDKDF (reference sequence). This CDR3 region has 16 residues. The CDR3, as DNA: TGTGCCACCAGCAGAGACCGGACTAGCAACGCCGGGGAGCTGTTTTTT. Encoded protein: CATSRDRTSNAGELFF.

The count of this clone is one. The chain has TRBV6-5 and TRBJ1-2; weak D call: TRBD1 (5 bases). This CDR3 spans 14 amino acids. Germline lookup yields CDR1 MNHEY and CDR2 SVGAGI. V lost 3 bases and J lost 7, with 15 bases in between. The chain's CDR3 is CASSYSQGFGGYTF. CDR3 sequence (DNA): TGTGCCAGCAGTTATTCCCAGGGATTCGGTGGCTACACCTTC.

In its sample, this clone was seen once. The CDR3 sequence is CASSQKMRNEQFF. The CDR3 bases are TGCGCCAGCAGCCAGAAAATGAGGAATGAGCAGTTCTTC. The chain employs TRBV4-1 and TRBJ2-1; D not certain. CDR1 and CDR2 (germline): MGHRA, YSYEKL. The V gene lost 3 bases and the J gene lost 7 bases, with 10 bases spanning the gap. The CDR3 is made up of 13 amino acids.

The CDR3, as DNA: TGTGCCAGCAGCCAAAGGACTAGCGGGGGGGCCTTTGATACGCAGTATTTT. Amino acids: CASSQRTSGGAFDTQYF. V and J are TRBV7-2 and TRBJ2-3, with TRBD2 identical over 15 bases. Per the germline V gene, CDR1 is SGHTA and CDR2 is FQGNSA. This CDR3 spans 17 amino acids. Losses at the gene ends were 5 bases for V and 6 bases for J; bases not matched to a gene: 9.

This chain uses TRBV6-5 with TRBJ2-2, with no clear D. V shed 6 bases and J shed 6 bases, with 5 bases lying between them. Germline V gene data show CDR1 as MNHEY and CDR2 as SVGAGI. This CDR3 spans 11 amino acids. CDR3 DNA sequence: TGTGCCAGCAGAAGAGCCGGGGAGCTGTTTTTT. This gives the protein CASRRAGELFF.

V usage is TRBV4-2 and J usage is TRBJ2-5, with D uncertain. The CDR3 spans 13 residues. The germline V gene encodes CDR1 LGHNA and CDR2 YNFKEQ. Trimming shortened V by 2 bases and J by 2 bases, and 6 bases separated the two germline ends. CDR3 residues: CASSQRLQETQYF. The CDR3, as DNA: TGTGCCAGCAGCCAACGTCTACAAGAGACCCAGTACTTC.

The chain links TRBV9 to TRBJ1-5; a weak D match, TRBD1 (5 bases). This CDR3 contains 13 residues. Germline V lookup: CDR1 SGDLS, CDR2 YYNGEE. Trimming took 4 bases from V and 5 from J, leaving 10 bases between them. The CDR3 loop reads CASSSQGDQPQHF. CDR3 nucleotide sequence: TGTGCCAGCAGCTCCCAGGGTGATCAGCCCCAGCATTTT.

The rearrangement uses TRBV25-1 and TRBJ1-5; 7 bases match TRBD1. This CDR3 region has 15 residues. Germline-derived CDR1 and CDR2 are MGHDK and SYGVNS. The V and J ends lost 2 bases and 2 bases, in that order; junction bases with no gene match: 3. The CDR3: CASSEQGGGNQPQHF. For the CDR3, the DNA is TGTGCCAGCAGTGAACAGGGGGGTGGCAATCAGCCCCAGCATTTT.

This clone was recorded a few times. The CDR3 is CASSVNTGWDGYTF. The CDR3 DNA reads TGTGCCAGCAGCGTAAACACAGGGTGGGATGGCTACACCTTC. The chain combines TRBV9 with TRBJ1-2; D might be TRBD1 (6 bases). The germline V gene has CDR1 SGDLS and CDR2 YYNGEE. V shed 1 base and J shed 6 bases, with 13 bases lying between them. The CDR3 consists of 14 residues.

The rearrangement joins TRBV4-3 to TRBJ1-2; TRBD1 matches 8 bases. V lost 2 bases to trimming and J lost 6 bases; unmatched junction nucleotides: 11. The CDR3 contains 16 residues. Germline-derived CDR1 and CDR2 are LGHNA and YSLEER. The chain's CDR3 is CASSQHLQGAVDGYTF. In DNA, the CDR3 is TGCGCCAGCAGCCAACACCTTCAGGGGGCTGTTGATGGCTACACCTTC.

The rearrangement uses TRBV7-9 and TRBJ2-3, with D uncertain. V was clipped by 10 bases and J by 2 bases, with 10 bases between them. This CDR3 spans 12 amino acids. Looked up from germline, CDR1 is SEHNR and CDR2 is FQNEAQ (reference sequence). CDR3 DNA: TGTGCCACCTCGTTTTCCACAGATACGCAGTATTTT. Amino acids: CATSFSTDTQYF.

J is TRBJ1-2 and V is TRBV29-1; D not resolved. This CDR3 contains 16 residues. Germline lookup yields CDR1 SQVTM and CDR2 ANQGSEA. The V end was cut by 2 bases, the J end by 4 bases, with 20 bases between. The CDR3 DNA is TGCAGCGTTGAAAAATTGGTAGATTCTAACTTCTATGGCTACACCTTC. Amino acid sequence: CSVEKLVDSNFYGYTF. The full variable domain, its missing parts supplied by reference TRBV29-1 and TRBJ1-2, is SAVISQKPSRDICQRGTSLTIQCQVDSQVTMMFWYRQQPGQSLTLIATANQGSEATYESGFVIDKFPISRPNLTFSTLTVSNMSPEDSSIYLCSVEKLVDSNFYGYTFGSGTRLTVV.

The rearrangement uses TRBV9 and TRBJ2-1, with 13 bases fitting TRBD2. In germline, CDR1 is SGDLS, CDR2 YYNGEE. The CDR3 spans 14 residues. Trimming removed 4 bases from V and 9 bases from J; junction bases left unmatched: 4. The CDR3: CASSLRTSGGEQFF. CDR3 bases: TGTGCCAGCAGCTTACGGACTAGCGGGGGTGAGCAGTTCTTC.

The rearrangement uses TRBV11-2 and TRBJ2-1; 7 bases are shared with TRBD2. Per germline, CDR1 SGHAT and CDR2 FQNNGV. The CDR3 covers 16 residues. The V gene end was trimmed by 0 bases and the J gene end by 4 bases; junction bases not matched to a gene: 6. The CDR3 sequence is CASSLDGDYEYNEQFF. The CDR3 DNA sequence: TGTGCCAGCAGCTTAGATGGGGACTACGAGTACAATGAGCAGTTCTTC.

The rearrangement joins TRBV18 to TRBJ1-2; 9 bases match TRBD1. With 4 bases clipped from V and 1 base from J, the junction kept 4 bases outside the gene matches. There are 15 residues in the CDR3. Germline loops: CDR1 KGHSH, CDR2 LQKENI. The CDR3 here is CASSLDRGDNYGYTF. CDR3 bases: TGTGCCAGCTCACTTGACAGGGGGGATAACTATGGCTACACCTTC.

J is TRBJ1-3 and V is TRBV30, with TRBD1 matching over 9 bases. Germline V gene lookup returns CDR1 GTSNPN and CDR2 SVGIG (reference sequence). The CDR3 runs to 14 residues. V gave up 3 bases and J gave up 4 bases; unmatched junction bases: 4. The CDR3 DNA is TGTGCCTGGAGCCCCGGGACAGGGGGAAACACCATATATTTT. Translated, it gives CAWSPGTGGNTIYF.

This clone was picked up one time. The V call is TRBV7-6, the J call TRBJ2-7; the match to TRBD1 covers 7 bases. CDR3 length: 14 amino acids. Germline lookup yields CDR1 SGHVS and CDR2 FNYEAQ. The V segment lost 5 bases and the J segment 7 bases; nucleotides outside the gene matches: 11. CDR3: CASSPSRDRKEQYF. The CDR3 nucleotides are TGTGCCAGCAGCCCATCCCGGGACAGAAAAGAGCAGTACTTC.

This sequence joins TRBV4-2 and TRBJ2-2; D call uncertain. Germline values: CDR1 LGHNA, CDR2 YNFKEQ. V was pared by 1 base and J by 0 bases, with 6 bases between. CDR3 size: 15 residues. Here the CDR3 DNA reads TGTGCCAGCAGCCAAGGCGAATCGAACACCGGGGAGCTGTTTTTT. Translating it yields CASSQGESNTGELFF.